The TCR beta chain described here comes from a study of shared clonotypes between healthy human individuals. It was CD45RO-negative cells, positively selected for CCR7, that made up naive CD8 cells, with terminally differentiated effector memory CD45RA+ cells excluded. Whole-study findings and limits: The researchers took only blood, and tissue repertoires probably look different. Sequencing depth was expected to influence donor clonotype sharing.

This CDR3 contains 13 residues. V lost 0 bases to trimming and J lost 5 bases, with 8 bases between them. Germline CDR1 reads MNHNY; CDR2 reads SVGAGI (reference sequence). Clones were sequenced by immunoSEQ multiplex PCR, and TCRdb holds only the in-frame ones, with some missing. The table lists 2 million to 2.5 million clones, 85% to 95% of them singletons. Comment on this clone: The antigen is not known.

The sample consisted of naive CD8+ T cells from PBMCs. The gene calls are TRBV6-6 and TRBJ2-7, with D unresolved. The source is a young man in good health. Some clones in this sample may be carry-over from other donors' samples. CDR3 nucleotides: TGTGCCAGCAGTTACTCGTCACGAGACGAGCAGTACTTC. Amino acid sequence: CASSYSSRDEQYF.